This TCR beta chain originates from a study of blood T cell repertoires in COVID-19. Whole-study context: Acute-phase and convalescent COVID-19 samples originated in the United States, Italy and Spain. PBMCs, B-cell-depleted T cells, or T cells were the source of the cDNA or gDNA that made up the material.

V lost 3 bases, J lost 4 bases, and 6 bases stayed unmatched. The CDR3 has 14 amino acids. The germline CDR1 and CDR2 sequences are DFQATT and SNEGSKA (reference sequence). Per the original methods: Amplified reference gene primers provided the basis for estimating nucleated cell counts. Sequenced by immunoSEQ multiplex PCR; TCRdb stores in-frame clones only, minus some. Clone size and V and J calls were adopted from that table, with D and trimming inferred from the DNA. Among roughly 43,000 clones listed, over 75% were seen once. The sequence was collected from a woman of 80 years or more with acute or convalescent COVID-19. The chain is built from TRBV20-1 and TRBJ2-1; 7 nucleotides line up with TRBD2. Source material: peripheral blood. CDR3 sequence (DNA): TGCAGTGCTAGTGTGGCTAGCGGATACAATGAGCAGTTCTTC. It is translated as CSASVASGYNEQFF.